The entry below gives a single TCR beta chain sequence along with its context. Its antigen target is currently unknown. The input lacks base qualities; no much larger clone sits a single base away. The data were taken from a study of cytomegalovirus exposure and HLA in healthy donors (dated by TCRdb to about 2017). For the study in its entirety: An earlier analysis of roughly 570 of the donors reported about 280 Gb of sequence data and 117 million unique TCR beta sequences obtained from around 180 million T cells. Approximately 310 gigabases of sequencing data and around 80 million unique TCR sequences made up an early release that covered some 640 HLA-typed donors. Of the 300 to 400 genotyped donors, approximately 83% fell in the genetic ancestry cluster associated with self-reported Caucasian donors. The aim of the study was to test whether cataloging public T cell receptors could identify signatures of past pathogen exposure. The T cell repertoires of 670 or so subjects were profiled by immunosequencing and related to cytomegalovirus serostatus. In addition to the first cohort of 666 subjects, a separate validation cohort of 130 or so different subjects was used. To predict cytomegalovirus infection status, the study brought together high-throughput TCR immunosequencing, statistical association of individual TCRs with disease status, and machine learning. A later analysis re-examined previously published TCR beta repertoires from roughly 650 donors and added high-resolution HLA genotyping to investigate patterns of TCR occurrence. Rather than using new phenotypic data, the later analysis identified candidate immune exposures from TCR beta sequences and from how often those sequences occurred across donors. To decide whether each TCR beta V gene segment behaved as functional or pseudogenic, an earlier analysis of several hundred of the donors relied on high-throughput TCR beta sequencing. Donor age, sex, ethnicity and CMV serostatus were collected together with the repertoire data. A later genetic analysis took genome-wide SNP genotypes for about three fifths of the 666 donors and used that subset as a discovery cohort. All discovery cohort repertoires had been generated using a single sequencing platform. HLA typing included class I and class II loci at four-digit resolution. The number of donors typed differed by locus, with roughly 620-630 for A, B, C, DRB1 and DQB1, more than 500 for DQA1, over 600 for DPA1, and 400 to 490 for DPB1. A handful of DR-DQ haplotypes were handled as single units for association and clustering because linkage in the cohort was strong. Among a few hundred genotyped donors of the cohort, an average of approximately 230,000 unique TCR beta nucleotide sequences were sequenced per donor, around a sixth of them non-productive. What the work shows at the level of the full study, not this receptor alone: Cytomegalovirus status was reported to be diagnosed by the classifier with high specificity and sensitivity in both the original and validation cohorts. Presence/absence analyses assumed roughly uniform sequencing depth across donors, an assumption that may not hold. Correlated functional status among segregating V segments might be attributable to linkage disequilibrium, but an unknown experimental factor could not be ruled out. In a later analysis, HLA-associated TCR beta chains showed more clonal expansion and lower generation probabilities than non-associated chains that were equally common. According to a later analysis, most CMV-associated TCR beta chains appeared to be HLA-restricted, and the HLA associations seemed to be driven largely by CMV exposure. A further reported finding was that TCR beta sequences accurately predicted the HLA-A and HLA-B alleles for most subjects in the first cohort. According to a later genetic analysis, donors in an Asian-associated ancestry cluster had fewer N-insertions in productive TCRs than the roughly 700-donor mean. According to the authors, the approach could potentially be generalized to other disease states and immunological phenotypes. Specific HLA alleles were associated with 15,000 to 20,000 TCR beta sequences at a false discovery rate of 0.05 in a later analysis. In an earlier analysis of some 500 of the donors, most TCR beta V segments appeared in productive rearrangements about 87% or about 30% of the time, broadly matching IMGT annotations. The study gave a list of 150 to 200 TCR beta chains associated with cytomegalovirus. In vitro tests confirmed that a few of the cytomegalovirus-associated TCR beta chains recognize cytomegalovirus antigens. Because HLA typing was unavailable for some donors at each locus, only the typed subset was used in association tests. A later analysis reported that several top co-occurrence clusters appeared linked to parvovirus B19, influenza, CMV and Epstein-Barr virus. V-gene and J-gene trimming of TCR beta chains was associated with a missense DCLRE1C variant in a later genetic analysis, and the association was replicated in an independent cohort. A group of highly shared sequence variants was considered likely to be a technical artifact of the sequencing pipeline. Some IMGT-functional V segments, including TRBV6-2 and TRBV6-3, could not be told apart with the 87-base-pair reads, so those segments were excluded. The only immune exposure information available for the cohort was CMV serostatus. In a later analysis, TCR association rates were found to vary across HLA loci, with the most associated TCRs seen for DRB1 alleles and the fewest for HLA-C alleles. In this cohort, only TCR beta chains were sequenced, and detectable features were limited by the absence of alpha or paired-chain data. When HLA alleles, especially DR and DQ, strongly co-occurred, TCR associations were difficult to assign to individual alleles. The earlier analysis of some 540 of the donors excluded roughly 17 rarely observed V segments, including chromosome 9 orphons, because counts were too low. Most TCR sequences were observed very rarely across donors, whereas some public TCRs were present in many individuals.

The receptor library was made with the immunoSEQ multiplex PCR assay. For the multiplex PCR, a mixture combining 60 forward primers for TCR Vbeta segments and 13 reverse primers for TCR Jbeta segments was used. The CDR3 region of rearranged TCR beta genes was amplified from genomic DNA by a multiplex PCR assay. Amplified TCR beta libraries were sequenced as 87-base-pair reads on the Illumina HiSeq System. Turning to the authors' computational methods: Across the 670 or so repertoires, a later analysis counted 75 million to 90 million unique TCR beta chains, roughly 11 million of which were shared by at least two donors. A nearest-neighbor algorithm error-corrected the raw reads and collapsed the reads into unique sequences, merging closely related sequences to remove PCR and sequencing errors. To assign V, D and J gene segments, CDR3 sequences were aligned to IMGT reference sequences. For a sequence to be retained, at least a six-nucleotide match to both a V gene segment and a J gene segment was required. Rearrangements were called productive when the CDR3 lacked stop codons and stayed in frame with V and J; all others were non-productive. Following IMGT convention, CDR3 was defined as the stretch from the second conserved V-encoded cysteine up to the conserved J-encoded phenylalanine. Sequences without an unambiguous match to a single V gene segment were excluded from the earlier analysis of several hundred of the donors. An earlier analysis of fewer than 750 of the donors called V segments functional above 56.7% productive rearrangements and segregating when the between-donor standard deviation exceeded 5%. A statistical classification framework was developed to diagnose cytomegalovirus status using the catalog of TCR beta chain sequences. In a later analysis, TCR nucleotide sequences were compared against IMGT/GENE-DB human TR gene sequences so that V and J genes could be assigned. The TCRdist pipeline was used in a later analysis to assign CDR3 sequences and most-parsimonious VDJ recombination scenarios. In a later analysis, each TCR beta chain was defined by its CDR3 amino acid sequence together with its V-gene family, and reads without a unique V-gene family were excluded. To address suspected cross-contamination and a sequencing artifact, a later analysis removed some 620 highly shared, low-generation-probability nucleotide sequences. For each public chain, a later analysis derived a clonal expansion index from normalized ranks of inferred template counts within each repertoire. Generation probabilities in a later analysis came from a VDJ recombination model fitted to out-of-frame rearrangements, and those results were checked against IGoR. Hypergeometric tests were used in a later analysis to score TCR-TCR, TCR-HLA and TCR-CMV co-occurrence, with a repertoire-size bias correction applied to the TCR pairs. In a later analysis, false discovery rates were estimated by permuting HLA or CMV assignments 20 times. In a later analysis, co-occurring TCRs were grouped using DBSCAN, with TCRdist sequence similarity added in when clustering inside HLA-allele-positive subsets. Co-occurrence clustering excluded repertoires with fewer than 30,000 or more than 120,000 public chains, plus five with anomalous nucleotide sharing. TCRdb carries this immuneACCESS record with in-frame sequences only. Its versions omit some clonotypes, under half of them owing to an unresolved V gene in the studies checked, with the rest unexplained. V and J calls and clone size are given by that table; D and trimming were obtained from the DNA. Within this sample are 95,000 to 150,000 clones, with about 80% of them counted one time only. The biggest ten clones account for around 8.5% of the sample.

The germline V end is reduced by 0 bases and the J end by 0 bases; junction bases left unmatched: 3. From the germline V gene, CDR1 is SGHRS and CDR2 is YFSETQ. Including the terminal cysteine and phenylalanine, the CDR3 comprises 16 residues. The retained sequence is limited to the CDR3, 48 bases, with the frame set at the first base. The cohort comprised 550 to 700 healthy bone marrow donors. At the time of sampling, all cohort members were nominally healthy, though unrecorded immune exposures were likely present. The donor was CMV seropositive and belonged to the group of over 250 seropositive cohort members. A peripheral blood sample was provided by each donor, and peripheral blood mononuclear cells were used for TCR beta sequencing. Genomic DNA was extracted from the blood cell samples with the Qiagen DNeasy Blood Extraction Kit.

Sequencing was carried out using PBMCs. The sequence came from a woman in her 50s in good health and CMV-seropositive. This sequence uses TRBV5-1 and TRBJ2-1; a stretch of 7 junction bases matches TRBD1. This receptor has the CDR3 CASSLVGGASYNEQFF. The nucleotide sequence reads TGCGCCAGCAGCTTGGTAGGGGGCGCCTCCTACAATGAGCAGTTCTTC.